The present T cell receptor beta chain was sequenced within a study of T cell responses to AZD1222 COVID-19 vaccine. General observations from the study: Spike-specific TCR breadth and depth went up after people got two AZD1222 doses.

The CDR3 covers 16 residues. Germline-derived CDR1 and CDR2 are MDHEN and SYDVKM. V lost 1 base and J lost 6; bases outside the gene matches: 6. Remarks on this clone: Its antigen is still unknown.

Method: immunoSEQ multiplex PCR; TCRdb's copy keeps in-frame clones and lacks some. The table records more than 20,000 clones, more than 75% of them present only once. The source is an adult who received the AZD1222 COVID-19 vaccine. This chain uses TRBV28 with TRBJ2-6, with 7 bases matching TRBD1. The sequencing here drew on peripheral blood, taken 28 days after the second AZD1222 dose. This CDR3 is CASSLSPGQAANVLTF. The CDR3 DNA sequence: TGTGCCAGCAGTTTATCCCCCGGACAGGCGGCCAACGTCCTGACTTTC. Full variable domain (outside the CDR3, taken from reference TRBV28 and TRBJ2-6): DVKVTQSSRYLVKRTGEKVFLECVQDMDHENMFWYRQDPGLGLRLIYFSYDVKMKEKGDIPEGYSVSREKKERFSLILESASTNQTSMYLCASSLSPGQAANVLTFGAGSRLTVL.